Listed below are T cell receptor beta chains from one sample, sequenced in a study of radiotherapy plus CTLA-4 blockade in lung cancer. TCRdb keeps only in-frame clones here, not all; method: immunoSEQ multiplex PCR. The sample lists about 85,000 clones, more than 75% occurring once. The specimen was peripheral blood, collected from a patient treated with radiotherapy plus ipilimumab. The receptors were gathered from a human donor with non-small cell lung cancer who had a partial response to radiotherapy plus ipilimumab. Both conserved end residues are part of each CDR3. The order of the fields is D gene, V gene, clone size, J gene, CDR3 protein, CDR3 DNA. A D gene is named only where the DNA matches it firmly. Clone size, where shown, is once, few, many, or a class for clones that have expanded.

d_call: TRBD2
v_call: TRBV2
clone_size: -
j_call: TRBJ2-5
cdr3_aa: CASSVPGLAGGGETQYF
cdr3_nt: TGTGCCAGCAGTGTGCCGGGACTAGCGGGAGGGGGAGAGACCCAGTACTTC

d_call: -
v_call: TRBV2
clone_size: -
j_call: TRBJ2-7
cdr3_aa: CASRSQGRFAAEQYF
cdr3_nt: TGTGCCAGCAGGAGTCAGGGCCGATTCGCCGCCGAGCAGTACTTC

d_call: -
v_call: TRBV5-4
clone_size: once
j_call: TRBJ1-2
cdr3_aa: CASSLGRGIAYGYTF
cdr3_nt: TGTGCCAGCAGCTTGGGAAGGGGAATCGCCTATGGCTACACCTTC

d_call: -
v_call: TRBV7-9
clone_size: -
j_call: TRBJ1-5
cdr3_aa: CASSLGTGGTGGQPQHF
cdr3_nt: TGTGCCAGCAGCTTGGGGACGGGGGGTACGGGCGGTCAGCCCCAGCATTTT

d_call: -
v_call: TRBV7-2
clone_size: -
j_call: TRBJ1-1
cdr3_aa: CASSLLRGMNTEAFF
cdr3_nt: TGTGCCAGCAGCTTATTACGGGGTATGAACACTGAAGCTTTCTTT

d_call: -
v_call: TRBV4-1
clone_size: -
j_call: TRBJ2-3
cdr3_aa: CASSGRSEEDTQYF
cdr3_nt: TGCGCCAGCAGCGGACGGTCGGAGGAAGATACGCAGTATTTT

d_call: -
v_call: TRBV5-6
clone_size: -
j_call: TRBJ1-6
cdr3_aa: CASSPATGRSYNSPLHF
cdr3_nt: TGTGCCAGCAGCCCAGCTACAGGGCGGTCCTATAATTCACCCCTCCACTTT

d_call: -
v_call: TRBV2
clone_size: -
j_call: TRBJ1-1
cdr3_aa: CASIYDTEAFF
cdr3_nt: TGTGCCAGCATCTATGACACTGAAGCTTTCTTT

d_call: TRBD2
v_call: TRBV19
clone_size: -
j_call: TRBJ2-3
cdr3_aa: CATGGLAVTDTQYF
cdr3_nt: TGTGCCACCGGGGGACTAGCGGTCACAGATACGCAGTATTTT

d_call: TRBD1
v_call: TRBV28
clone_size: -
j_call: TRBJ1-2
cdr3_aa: CVTGAGNYGYTF
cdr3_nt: TGTGTTACAGGGGCAGGGAACTATGGCTACACCTTC

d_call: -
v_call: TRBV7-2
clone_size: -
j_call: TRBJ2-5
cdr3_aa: CASSFVPGGETQYF
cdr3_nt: TGTGCCAGCAGCTTCGTCCCTGGGGGGGAGACCCAGTACTTC

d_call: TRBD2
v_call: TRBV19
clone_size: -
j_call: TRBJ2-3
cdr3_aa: CAREASGRADTQYF
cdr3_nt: TGTGCCAGGGAGGCTAGCGGGAGGGCAGATACGCAGTATTTT

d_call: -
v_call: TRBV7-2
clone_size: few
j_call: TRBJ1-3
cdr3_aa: CASSLALGGLGNTIYF
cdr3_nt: TGTGCCAGCAGCTTAGCGCTTGGAGGACTTGGAAACACCATATATTTT

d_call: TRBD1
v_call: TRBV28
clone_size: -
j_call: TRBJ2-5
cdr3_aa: CASSFLDRAPETQYF
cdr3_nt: TGTGCCAGCAGTTTCCTGGACAGGGCCCCGGAGACCCAGTACTTC

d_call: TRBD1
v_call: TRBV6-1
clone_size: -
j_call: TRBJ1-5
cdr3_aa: CASTVQGSQPQHF
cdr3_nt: TGTGCCAGCACTGTACAGGGGAGTCAGCCCCAGCATTTT

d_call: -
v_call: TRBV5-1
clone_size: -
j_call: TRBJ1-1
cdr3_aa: CASSHSGENTEAFF
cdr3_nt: TGCGCCAGCAGCCACAGTGGCGAGAACACTGAAGCTTTCTTT

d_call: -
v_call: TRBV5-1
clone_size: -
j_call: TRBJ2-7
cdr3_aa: CASSTYGGYEQYF
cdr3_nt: TGCGCCAGCAGCACCTATGGCGGTTACGAGCAGTACTTC

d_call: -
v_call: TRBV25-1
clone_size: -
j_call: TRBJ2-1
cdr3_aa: CASSRTPTRDEQFF
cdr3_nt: TGTGCCAGCAGTCGAACTCCTACGAGGGATGAGCAGTTCTTC

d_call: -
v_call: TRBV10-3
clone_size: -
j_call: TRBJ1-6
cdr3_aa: CAISEQAVNSPLHF
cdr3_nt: TGTGCCATCAGTGAGCAGGCAGTTAATTCACCCCTCCACTTT

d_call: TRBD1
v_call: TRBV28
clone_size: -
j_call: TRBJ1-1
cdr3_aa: CAAGQGKPEAFF
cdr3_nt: TGTGCCGCCGGACAGGGGAAGCCTGAAGCTTTCTTT

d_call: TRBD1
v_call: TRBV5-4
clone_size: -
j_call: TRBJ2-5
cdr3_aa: CASSFDRGQETQYF
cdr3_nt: TGTGCCAGCAGCTTCGACAGGGGTCAAGAGACCCAGTACTTC

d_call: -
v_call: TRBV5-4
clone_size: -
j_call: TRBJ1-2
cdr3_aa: CASSLNRESGYTF
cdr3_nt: TGTGCCAGCAGCTTGAACAGGGAGAGTGGCTACACCTTC

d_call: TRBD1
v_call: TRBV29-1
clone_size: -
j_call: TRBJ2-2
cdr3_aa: CSVDRGNTGELFF
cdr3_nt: TGCAGCGTGGACAGGGGGAATACCGGGGAGCTGTTTTTT

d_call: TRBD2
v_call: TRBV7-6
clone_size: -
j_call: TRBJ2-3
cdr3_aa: CASTDGLAGGDTQYF
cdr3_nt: TGTGCCAGCACCGATGGACTAGCGGGAGGAGATACGCAGTATTTT

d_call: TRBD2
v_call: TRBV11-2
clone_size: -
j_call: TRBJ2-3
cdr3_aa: CASSSAGEADTQYF
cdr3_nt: TGTGCCAGCAGCTCCGCGGGGGAGGCAGATACGCAGTATTTT

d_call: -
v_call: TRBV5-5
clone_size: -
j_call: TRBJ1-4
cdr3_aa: CASSLIRATNEKLFF
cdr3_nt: TGTGCCAGCAGCTTGATCAGGGCAACTAATGAAAAACTGTTTTTT

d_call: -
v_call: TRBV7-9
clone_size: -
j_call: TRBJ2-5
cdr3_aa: CASSLGQIWTQYF
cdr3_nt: TGTGCCAGCAGCTTAGGACAGATTTGGACCCAGTACTTC

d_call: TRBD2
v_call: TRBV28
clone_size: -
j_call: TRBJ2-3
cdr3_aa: CASRRTGGGDTQYF
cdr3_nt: TGTGCCAGCAGACGTACCGGGGGGGGAGATACGCAGTATTTT

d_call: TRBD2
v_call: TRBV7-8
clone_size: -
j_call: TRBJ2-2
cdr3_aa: CASSLVGLVGGELFF
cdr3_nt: TGTGCCAGCAGCTTAGTGGGACTAGTTGGCGGGGAGCTGTTTTTT

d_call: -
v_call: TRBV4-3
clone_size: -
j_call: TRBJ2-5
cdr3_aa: CASSQERTGGMGTQYF
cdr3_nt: TGCGCCAGCAGCCAAGAACGCACTGGCGGGATGGGGACCCAGTACTTC

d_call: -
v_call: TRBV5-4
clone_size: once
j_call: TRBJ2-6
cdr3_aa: CASSLPGARGSGANVLTF
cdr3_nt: TGTGCCAGCAGCTTGCCAGGGGCTCGGGGCTCTGGGGCCAACGTCCTGACTTTC

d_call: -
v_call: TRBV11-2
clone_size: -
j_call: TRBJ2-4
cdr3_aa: CASSSVDIQYF
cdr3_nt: TGTGCCAGCAGCTCCGTTGACATTCAGTACTTC

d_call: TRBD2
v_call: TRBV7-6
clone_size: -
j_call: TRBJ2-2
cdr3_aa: CASSLVGGRAGINAAGELFF
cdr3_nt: TGTGCCAGCAGCTTAGTTGGCGGGAGGGCCGGGATCAATGCGGCCGGGGAGCTGTTTTTT

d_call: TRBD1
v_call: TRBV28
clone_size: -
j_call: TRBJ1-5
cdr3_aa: CASSQGGSNQPQHF
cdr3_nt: TGTGCCAGCTCACAGGGGGGGAGCAATCAGCCCCAGCATTTT

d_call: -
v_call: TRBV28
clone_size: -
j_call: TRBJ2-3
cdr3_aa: CASSGTGIGTDTQYF
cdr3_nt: TGTGCCAGCAGTGGAACAGGGATAGGGACAGATACGCAGTATTTT

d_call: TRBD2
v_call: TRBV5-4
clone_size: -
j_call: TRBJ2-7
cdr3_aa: CASSPGSGRAPEQYF
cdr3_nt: TGTGCCAGCAGCCCGGGGAGCGGGAGGGCCCCCGAGCAGTACTTC

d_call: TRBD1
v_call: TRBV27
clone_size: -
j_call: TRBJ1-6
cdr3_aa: CASSYGVGQGNSPLHF
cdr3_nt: TGTGCCAGCAGTTACGGGGTAGGACAGGGGAATTCACCCCTCCACTTT

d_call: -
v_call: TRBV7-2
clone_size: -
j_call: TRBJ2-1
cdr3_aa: CASSQTASGIPPNEQFF
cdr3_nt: TGTGCCAGCAGCCAAACGGCCTCCGGGATTCCCCCCAATGAGCAGTTCTTC

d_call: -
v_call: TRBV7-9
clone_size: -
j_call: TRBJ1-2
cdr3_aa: CASSLMESLPYYGYTF
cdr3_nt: TGTGCCAGCAGCTTAATGGAGTCCCTCCCCTACTATGGCTACACCTTC

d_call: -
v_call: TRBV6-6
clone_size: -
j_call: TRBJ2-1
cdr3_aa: CASRIADANEQFF
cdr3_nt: TGTGCCAGCAGGATAGCGGATGCCAATGAGCAGTTCTTC

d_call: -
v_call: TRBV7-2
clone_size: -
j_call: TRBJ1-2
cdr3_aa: CASSLDGGLGGYTF
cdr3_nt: TGTGCCAGCAGCTTAGATGGCGGTCTCGGCGGCTACACCTTC

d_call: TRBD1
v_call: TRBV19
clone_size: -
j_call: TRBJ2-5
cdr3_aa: CASSSTGVKETQYF
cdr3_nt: TGTGCCAGTAGTTCAACAGGGGTTAAAGAGACCCAGTACTTC

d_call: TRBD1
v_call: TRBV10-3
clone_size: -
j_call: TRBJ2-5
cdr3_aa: CAISDHGDRGRETQYF
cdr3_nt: TGTGCCATCAGTGACCATGGGGACAGGGGGCGGGAGACCCAGTACTTC

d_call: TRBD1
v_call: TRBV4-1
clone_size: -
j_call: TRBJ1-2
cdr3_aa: CASSQDGDRGYGYTF
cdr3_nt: TGCGCCAGCAGCCAAGACGGGGACAGGGGATATGGCTACACCTTC

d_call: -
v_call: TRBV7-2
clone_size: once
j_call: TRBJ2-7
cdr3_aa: CASSPTIISYEQYF
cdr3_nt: TGTGCCAGCAGCCCGACAATAATCTCCTACGAGCAGTACTTC

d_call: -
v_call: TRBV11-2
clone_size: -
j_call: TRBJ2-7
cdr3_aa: CASKITGSDEQYF
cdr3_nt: TGTGCCAGCAAGATCACAGGTTCCGACGAGCAGTACTTC

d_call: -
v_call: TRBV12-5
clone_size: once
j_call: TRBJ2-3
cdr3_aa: CASAPRGQGVASTDTQYF
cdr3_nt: TGTGCTAGTGCCCCCCGGGGGCAGGGGGTCGCGAGCACAGATACGCAGTATTTT

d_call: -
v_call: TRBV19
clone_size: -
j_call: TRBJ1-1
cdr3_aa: CASSIEVRGNTEAFF
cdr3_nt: TGTGCCAGTAGTATAGAAGTCAGGGGGAACACTGAAGCTTTCTTT

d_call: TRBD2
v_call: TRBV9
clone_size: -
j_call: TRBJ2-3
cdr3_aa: CASSVAAGGLPDTQYF
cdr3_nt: TGTGCCAGCAGCGTAGCGGCGGGAGGGCTCCCAGATACGCAGTATTTT

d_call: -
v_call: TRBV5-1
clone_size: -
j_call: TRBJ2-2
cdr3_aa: CASSPAPGTSFTGELFF
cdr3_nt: TGCGCCAGCAGCCCAGCACCCGGGACTTCCTTCACCGGGGAGCTGTTTTTT

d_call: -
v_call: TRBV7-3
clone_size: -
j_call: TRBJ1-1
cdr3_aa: CASSPGLNTEAFF
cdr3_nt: TGTGCCAGCAGCCCAGGACTTAACACTGAAGCTTTCTTT

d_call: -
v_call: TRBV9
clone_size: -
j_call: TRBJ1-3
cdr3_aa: CASSPQGSSGNTIYF
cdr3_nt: TGTGCCAGCAGTCCTCAGGGGAGCTCTGGAAACACCATATATTTT

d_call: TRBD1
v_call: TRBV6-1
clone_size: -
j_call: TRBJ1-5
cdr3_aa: CASTEQGSNQPQHF
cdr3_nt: TGTGCCAGCACTGAACAGGGGTCCAATCAGCCCCAGCATTTT

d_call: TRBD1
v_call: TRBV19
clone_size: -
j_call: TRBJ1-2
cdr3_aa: CASSADRGRLNDGYTF
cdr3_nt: TGTGCCAGTAGTGCAGACAGGGGACGTCTTAATGATGGCTACACCTTC

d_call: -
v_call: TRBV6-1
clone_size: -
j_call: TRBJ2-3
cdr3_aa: CASSEVRVDTQYF
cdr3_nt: TGTGCCAGCAGTGAAGTCCGAGTGGATACGCAGTATTTT